This T cell receptor beta chain originates from a study of blood T cells in healthy people across ages. This clonotype was recorded many times. What it binds is not known. Study observations and caveats: Strongly correlated with naive T cell percentage was TCR beta diversity. Estimated diversity, derived from one million T cells, was regarded as an underestimate.

Next came a second PCR, run for about 6 to 11 cycles, which used a sample-barcoded 5' primer along with a J-beta primer mix. TCRdb re-derived calls from the 5' RACE reads in MiXCR, one entry per CDR3 protein. Of 750,000 to 1,000,000 distinct CDR3 sequences in the sample, almost 30% were seen once. This sample also belongs to another study, concerning T cells of mothers and their children. That investigation notes: Normalized overlap was always slightly, never significantly, higher in related than unrelated mother-child pairs.

The source of this sequence is a woman in her thirties or forties in good health. Sequencing input: blood.

CDR3: CASSQAGGTGYEQYF. In DNA form, the CDR3 reads TGCGCCAGCAGCCAAGCTGGGGGGACAGGCTACGAGCAGTACTTC. The chain links TRBV4-3 to TRBJ2-7; TRBD1 agrees at 8 bases. This CDR3 contains 15 residues. The V gene end was trimmed by 1 base and the J gene end by 3 bases; junction bases not matched to a gene: 5. Per the germline V gene, CDR1 is LGHNA and CDR2 is YSLEER.